This T cell receptor (beta chain) was identified in a study of patients and donors after allogeneic stem cell transplantation (dated by TCRdb to 2019 to 2021). Receptor libraries were prepared by RT-PCR. These reads were obtained on a NextSeq 550. The public reads were quality trimmed at Q25 with fastp and then assembled into clones with MiXCR by TCRdb, keeping productive beta chains. Rows with a matching CDR3 protein are joined into one entry that keeps the most common DNA and genes. The sample contains 90,000 to 120,000 distinct CDR3 sequences, 35% of them found a single time. The ten largest clones add up to more than 25% of the sample. Worth noting for this clonotype: No cognate antigen has been identified for it. Nothing much larger sits one base from this clone, and base qualities are not available.

The sequencing sample was made of blood, either unsorted or a sorted T cell fraction (not recorded which). The sequence was collected from a human donor who was either an allogeneic HSCT recipient or a stem cell or donor lymphocyte infusion donor (not recorded which). It is not recorded whose cells these are; they may come from a transplant donor.

CDR3 sequence: CASSQNGGAEQYF. The DNA sequence reads TGCGCCAGCAGCCAAAATGGGGGGGCCGAGCAGTACTTC. The rearranged segments are TRBV4-3 and TRBJ2-7; the D gene is possibly TRBD2, with 7 bases matching. The V and J ends are trimmed by 2 bases and 6 bases, leaving 11 bases between them. Spanning cysteine to phenylalanine, the CDR3 consists of 13 amino acids. Of the read, only the CDR3 DNA is kept; its 39 bases are in frame from base 1. The CDR1 and CDR2 encoded by the germline V gene are LGHNA and YSLEER.